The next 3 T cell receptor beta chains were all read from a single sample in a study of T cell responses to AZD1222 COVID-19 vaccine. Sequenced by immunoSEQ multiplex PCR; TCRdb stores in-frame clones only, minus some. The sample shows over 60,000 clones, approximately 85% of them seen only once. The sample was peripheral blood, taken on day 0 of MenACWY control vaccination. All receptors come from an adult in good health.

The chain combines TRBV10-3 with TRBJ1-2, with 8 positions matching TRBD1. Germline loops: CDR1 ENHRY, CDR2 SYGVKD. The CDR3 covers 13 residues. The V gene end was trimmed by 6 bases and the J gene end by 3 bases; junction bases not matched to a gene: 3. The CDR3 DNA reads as TGTGCCATCAGCCAGACAGGGGACTATGGCTACACCTTC. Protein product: CAISQTGDYGYTF.

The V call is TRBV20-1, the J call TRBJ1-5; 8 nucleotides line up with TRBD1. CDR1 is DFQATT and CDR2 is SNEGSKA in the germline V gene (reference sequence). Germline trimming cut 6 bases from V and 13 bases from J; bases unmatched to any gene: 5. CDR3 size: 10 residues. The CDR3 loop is CSAEWDRQHF. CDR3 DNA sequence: TGCAGTGCGGAATGGGACAGGCAGCATTTT.

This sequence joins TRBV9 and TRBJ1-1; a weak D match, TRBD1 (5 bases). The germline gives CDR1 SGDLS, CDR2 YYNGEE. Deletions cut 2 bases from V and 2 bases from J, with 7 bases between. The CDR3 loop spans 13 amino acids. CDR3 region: CASSVGDNTEAFF. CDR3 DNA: TGTGCCAGCAGCGTGGGGGATAACACTGAAGCTTTCTTT.